This T cell receptor beta chain was observed in a study of control samples from healthy donors and cancer patients. Trimming took off 6 bases at V and 2 bases at J, with 14 bases between the two ends. CDR1 and CDR2 (germline): SNHLY, FYNNEI. The CDR3 spans 14 residues. Generated by immunoSEQ multiplex PCR, the TCRdb table keeps only in-frame clones and is missing some. In the table there are 65,000 to 90,000 clones, over 75% of which are singletons. The chain combines TRBV2 with TRBJ2-7; D might be TRBD1 (6 bases). The sequenced sample was blood. The receptor was derived from a middle-aged man in good health. The CDR3 sequence: CASSATTGPYEQYF. The CDR3 DNA is TGTGCCAGCAGCGCCACGACAGGTCCCTACGAGCAGTACTTC.